The clone carrying this TCR beta chain was observed many times. Its antigen is not identified. This specimen comes from a study of glioma-infiltrating T cells. Study conclusions and caveats: Patients with low tissue-blood divergence carried a signature set of shared blood CDR3 motifs. Tissue-blood divergence was below expectation in non-neoplastic patients, above in gliomas.

Amplification of TCR alpha and beta CDR3 regions from RNA used iRepertoire nested multiplex PCR. One-step reverse transcription and amplification started from around 100-400 ng of tissue mRNA or PBMC total RNA. TCRdb analysed the multiplex PCR reads with MiXCR anew, one entry per CDR3 protein. Of around 350,000 distinct CDR3 sequences listed, around 45% are singletons. The CDR3 is 14 amino acids. CDR1 MNHNS and CDR2 SASEGT come from the germline V gene. The V end lost 1 base, the J end lost 1 base, and 8 bases lay between the germline ends. This sequence joins TRBV6-1 and TRBJ2-7, with a possible D match to TRBD2 (5 bases). The receptor comes from a human donor with low-grade glioma or glioblastoma, undergoing nonglioma brain surgery, or in good health (not recorded which). The sample comprised glioma tissue, nonneoplastic brain tissue, or PBMCs (not recorded which). For the CDR3, the DNA is TGTGCCAGCAGTGAAGTCGGGGTATCCTACGAGCAGTACTTC. Translating it yields CASSEVGVSYEQYF.